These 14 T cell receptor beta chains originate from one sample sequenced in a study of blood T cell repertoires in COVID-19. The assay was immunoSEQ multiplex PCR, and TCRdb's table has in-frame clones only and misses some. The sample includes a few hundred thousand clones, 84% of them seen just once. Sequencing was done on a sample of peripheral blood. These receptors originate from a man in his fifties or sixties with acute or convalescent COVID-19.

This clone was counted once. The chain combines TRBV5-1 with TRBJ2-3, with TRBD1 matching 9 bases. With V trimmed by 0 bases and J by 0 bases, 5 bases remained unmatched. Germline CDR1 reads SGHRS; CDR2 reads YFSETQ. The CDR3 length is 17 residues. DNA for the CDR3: TGCGCCAGCAGCTTGGGGGGACAGGGTGGCAGCACAGATACGCAGTATTTT. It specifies CASSLGGQGGSTDTQYF.

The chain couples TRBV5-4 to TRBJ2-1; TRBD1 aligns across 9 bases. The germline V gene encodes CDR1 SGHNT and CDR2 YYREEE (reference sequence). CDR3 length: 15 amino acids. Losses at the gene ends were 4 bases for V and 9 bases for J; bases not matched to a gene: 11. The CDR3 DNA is TGTGCCAGCAGCCCCCACCGTACAGGGGGCAGTGAGCAGTTCTTC. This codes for CASSPHRTGGSEQFF.

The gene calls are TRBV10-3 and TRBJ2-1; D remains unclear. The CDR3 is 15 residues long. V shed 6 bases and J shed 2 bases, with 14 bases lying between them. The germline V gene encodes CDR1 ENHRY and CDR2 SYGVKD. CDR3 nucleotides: TGTGCCATCAGCTCCAAGTCGGTCGCCTACAATGAGCAGTTCTTC. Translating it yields CAISSKSVAYNEQFF.

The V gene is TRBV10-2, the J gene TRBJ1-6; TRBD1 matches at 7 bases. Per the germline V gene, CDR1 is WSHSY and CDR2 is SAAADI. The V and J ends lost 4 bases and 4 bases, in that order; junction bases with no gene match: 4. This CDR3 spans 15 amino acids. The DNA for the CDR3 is TGCGCCAGCAGTGGCGCGACAGGGTATAATTCACCCCTCCACTTT. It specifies CASSGATGYNSPLHF.

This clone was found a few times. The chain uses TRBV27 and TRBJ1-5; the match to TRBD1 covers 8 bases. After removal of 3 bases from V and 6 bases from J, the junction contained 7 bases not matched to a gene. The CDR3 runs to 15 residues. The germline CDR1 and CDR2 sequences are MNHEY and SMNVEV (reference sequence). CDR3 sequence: CASSLAGQAGQPQHF. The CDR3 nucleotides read TGTGCCAGCAGTTTGGCGGGACAGGCAGGTCAGCCCCAGCATTTT.

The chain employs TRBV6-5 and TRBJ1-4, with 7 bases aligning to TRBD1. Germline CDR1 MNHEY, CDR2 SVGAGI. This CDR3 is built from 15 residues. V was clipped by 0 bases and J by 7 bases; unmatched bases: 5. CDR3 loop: CASSYSTGIGEKLFF. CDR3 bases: TGTGCCAGCAGTTACTCGACAGGGATTGGTGAAAAACTGTTTTTT.

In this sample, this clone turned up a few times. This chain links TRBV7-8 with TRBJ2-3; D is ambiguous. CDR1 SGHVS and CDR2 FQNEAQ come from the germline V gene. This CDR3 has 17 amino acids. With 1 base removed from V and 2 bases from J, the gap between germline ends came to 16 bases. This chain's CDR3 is CASSLGFSETHTDTQYF. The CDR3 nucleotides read TGTGCCAGCAGCTTAGGTTTTTCAGAAACCCACACAGATACGCAGTATTTT.

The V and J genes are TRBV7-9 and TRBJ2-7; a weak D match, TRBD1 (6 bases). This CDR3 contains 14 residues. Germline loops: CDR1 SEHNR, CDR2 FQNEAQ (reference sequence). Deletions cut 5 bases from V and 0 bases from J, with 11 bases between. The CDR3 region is CASSRRDNSYEQYF. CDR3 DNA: TGTGCCAGCAGCCGCCGGGACAACTCCTACGAGCAGTACTTC. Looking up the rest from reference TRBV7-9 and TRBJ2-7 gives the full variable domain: DTGVSQNPRHKITKRGQNVTFRCDPISEHNRLYWYRQTLGQGPEFLTYFQNEAQLEKSRLLSDRFSAERPKGSFSTLEIQRTEQGDSAMYLCASSRRDNSYEQYFGPGTRLTVT.

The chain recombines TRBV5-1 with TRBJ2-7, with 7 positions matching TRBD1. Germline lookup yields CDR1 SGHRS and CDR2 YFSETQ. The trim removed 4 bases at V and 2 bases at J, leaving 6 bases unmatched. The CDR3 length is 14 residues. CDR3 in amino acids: CASSATGTTYEQYF. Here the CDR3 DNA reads TGCGCCAGCAGCGCGACAGGGACGACCTACGAGCAGTACTTC.

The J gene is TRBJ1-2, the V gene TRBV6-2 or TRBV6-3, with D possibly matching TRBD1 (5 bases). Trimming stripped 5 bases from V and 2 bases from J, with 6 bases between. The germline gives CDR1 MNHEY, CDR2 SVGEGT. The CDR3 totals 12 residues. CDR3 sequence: CASSRQNYGYTF. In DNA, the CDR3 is TGTGCCAGCAGTCGACAGAACTATGGCTACACCTTC.

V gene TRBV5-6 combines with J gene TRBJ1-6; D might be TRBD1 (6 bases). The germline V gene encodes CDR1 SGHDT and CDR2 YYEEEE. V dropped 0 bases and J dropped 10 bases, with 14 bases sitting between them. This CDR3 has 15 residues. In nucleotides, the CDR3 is TGTGCCAGCAGCTTGGCCGCGACAGGCATGTCACCCCTCCACTTT. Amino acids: CASSLAATGMSPLHF. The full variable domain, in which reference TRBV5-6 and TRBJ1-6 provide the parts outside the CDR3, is DAGVTQSPTHLIKTRGQQVTLRCSPKSGHDTVSWYQQALGQGPQFIFQYYEEEERQRGNFPDRFSGHQFPNYSSELNVNALLLGDSALYLCASSLAATGMSPLHFGNGTRLTVT.

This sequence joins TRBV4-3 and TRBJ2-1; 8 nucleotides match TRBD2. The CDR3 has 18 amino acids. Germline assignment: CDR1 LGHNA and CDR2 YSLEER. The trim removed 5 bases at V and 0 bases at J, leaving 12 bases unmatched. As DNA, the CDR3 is TGCGCCAGCAGCTCCCGGATCGGAAGCGGGAGCTCCTACAATGAGCAGTTCTTC. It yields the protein CASSSRIGSGSSYNEQFF.

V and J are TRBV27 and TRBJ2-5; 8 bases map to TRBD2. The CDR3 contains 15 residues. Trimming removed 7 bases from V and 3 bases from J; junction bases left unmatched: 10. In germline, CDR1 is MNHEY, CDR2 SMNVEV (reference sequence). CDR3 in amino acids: CASTKIPGGEETQYF. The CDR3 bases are TGTGCCAGCACTAAAATACCCGGGGGGGAAGAGACCCAGTACTTC.

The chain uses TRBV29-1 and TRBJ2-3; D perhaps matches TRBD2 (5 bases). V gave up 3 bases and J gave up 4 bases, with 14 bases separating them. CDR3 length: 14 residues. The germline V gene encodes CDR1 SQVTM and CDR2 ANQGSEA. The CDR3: CSVDNGISPDTQYF. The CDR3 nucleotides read TGCAGCGTTGACAACGGGATCTCCCCAGATACGCAGTATTTT.